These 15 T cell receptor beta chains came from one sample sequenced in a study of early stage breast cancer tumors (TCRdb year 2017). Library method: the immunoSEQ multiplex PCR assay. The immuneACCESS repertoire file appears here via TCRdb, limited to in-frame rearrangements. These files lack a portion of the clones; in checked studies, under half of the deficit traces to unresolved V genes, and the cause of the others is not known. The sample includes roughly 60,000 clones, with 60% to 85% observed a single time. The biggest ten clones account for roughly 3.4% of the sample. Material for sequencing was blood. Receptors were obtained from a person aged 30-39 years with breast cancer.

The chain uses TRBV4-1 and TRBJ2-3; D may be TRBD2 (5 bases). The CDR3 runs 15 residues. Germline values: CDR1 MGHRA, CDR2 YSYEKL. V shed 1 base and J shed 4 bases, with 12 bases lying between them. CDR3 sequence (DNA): TGCGCCAGCAGCCAAGGCCGGTTCGGGGCAGATACGCAGTATTTT. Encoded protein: CASSQGRFGADTQYF.

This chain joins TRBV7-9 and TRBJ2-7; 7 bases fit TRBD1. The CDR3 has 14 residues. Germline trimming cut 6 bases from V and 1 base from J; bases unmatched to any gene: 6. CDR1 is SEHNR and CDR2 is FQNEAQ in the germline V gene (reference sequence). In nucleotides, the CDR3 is TGTGCCAGCAGACGGGACAGTAATTCCTACGAGCAGTACTTC. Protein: CASRRDSNSYEQYF.

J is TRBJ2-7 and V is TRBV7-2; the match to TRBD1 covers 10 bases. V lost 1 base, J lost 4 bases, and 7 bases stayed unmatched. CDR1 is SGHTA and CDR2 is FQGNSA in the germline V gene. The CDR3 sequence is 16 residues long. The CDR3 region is CASSLVSGQGGYEQYF. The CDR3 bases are TGTGCCAGCAGCTTAGTTTCTGGACAGGGGGGTTACGAGCAGTACTTC.

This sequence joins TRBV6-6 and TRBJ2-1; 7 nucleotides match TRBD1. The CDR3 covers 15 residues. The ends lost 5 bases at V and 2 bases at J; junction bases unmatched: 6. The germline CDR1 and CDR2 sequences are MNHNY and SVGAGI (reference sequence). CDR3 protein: CASSRRTGAYNEQFF. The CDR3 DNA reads TGTGCCAGCAGTCGAAGGACAGGTGCCTACAATGAGCAGTTCTTC.

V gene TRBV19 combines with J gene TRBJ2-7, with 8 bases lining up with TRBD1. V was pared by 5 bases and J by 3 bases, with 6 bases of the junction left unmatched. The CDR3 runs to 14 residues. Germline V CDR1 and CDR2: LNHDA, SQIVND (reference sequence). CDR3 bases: TGTGCCAGTAGTCCGGGACAGGTTATCTACGAGCAGTACTTC. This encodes CASSPGQVIYEQYF.

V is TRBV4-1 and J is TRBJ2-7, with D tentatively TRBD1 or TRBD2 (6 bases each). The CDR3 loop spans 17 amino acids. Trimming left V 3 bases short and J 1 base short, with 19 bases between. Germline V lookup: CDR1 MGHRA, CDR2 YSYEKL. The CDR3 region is CASSHLIAGTNSYEQYF. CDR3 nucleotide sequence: TGCGCCAGCAGCCATCTCATTGCGGGGACAAATTCCTACGAGCAGTACTTC.

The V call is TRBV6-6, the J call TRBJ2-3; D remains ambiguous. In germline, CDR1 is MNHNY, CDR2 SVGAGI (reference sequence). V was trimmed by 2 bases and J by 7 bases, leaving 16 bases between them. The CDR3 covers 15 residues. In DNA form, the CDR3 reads TGTGCCAGCAGTTACACCTCCGGATGGGAAAATACGCAGTATTTT. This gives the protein CASSYTSGWENTQYF.

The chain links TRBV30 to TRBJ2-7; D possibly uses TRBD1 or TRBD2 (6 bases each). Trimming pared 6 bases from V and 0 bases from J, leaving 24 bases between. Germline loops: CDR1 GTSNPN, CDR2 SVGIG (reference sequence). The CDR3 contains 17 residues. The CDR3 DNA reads TGTGCCTGCACAGTCAAGAGGGGGGTTTGGGACTCCTACGAGCAGTACTTC. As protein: CACTVKRGVWDSYEQYF.

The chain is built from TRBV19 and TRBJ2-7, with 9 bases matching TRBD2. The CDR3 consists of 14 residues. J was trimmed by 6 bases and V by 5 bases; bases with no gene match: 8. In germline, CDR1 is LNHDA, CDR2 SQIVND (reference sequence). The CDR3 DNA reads TGTGCCAGTAGTGAGGCGGGAGGGCCGTCCGAGCAGTACTTC. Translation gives CASSEAGGPSEQYF.

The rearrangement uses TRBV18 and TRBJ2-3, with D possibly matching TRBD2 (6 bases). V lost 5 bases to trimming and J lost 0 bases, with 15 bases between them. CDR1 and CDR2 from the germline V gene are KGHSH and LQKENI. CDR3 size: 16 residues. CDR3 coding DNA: TGTGCCAGCTCAGGGGGACTGCGGATTAGCACAGATACGCAGTATTTT. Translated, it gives CASSGGLRISTDTQYF.

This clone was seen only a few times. This CDR3 is CAASPTGDNSPLHF. The CDR3 DNA follows: TGTGCCGCATCCCCCACGGGGGATAATTCACCCCTCCACTTT. The chain recombines TRBV6-6 with TRBJ1-6; weak D call: TRBD1 (5 bases). In germline, CDR1 is MNHNY, CDR2 SVGAGI (reference sequence). Trimming left V 11 bases short and J 5 bases short, with 16 bases between. The CDR3 totals 14 residues.

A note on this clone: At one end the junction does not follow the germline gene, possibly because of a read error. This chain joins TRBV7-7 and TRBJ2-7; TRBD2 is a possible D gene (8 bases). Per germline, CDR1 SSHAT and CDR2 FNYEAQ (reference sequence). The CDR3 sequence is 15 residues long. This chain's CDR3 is CASSLGTAGVDEQYF. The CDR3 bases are TGTGCTAGCAGCTTAGGGACAGCGGGAGTAGACGAGCAGTACTTC.

The DNA of the CDR3 is TGTGCCAGCAGCCCAGGATTATGGGGCCGTGACTATGGCTACACCTTC. As protein: CASSPGLWGRDYGYTF. The chain carries TRBV5-6 and TRBJ1-2; D might be TRBD1 (5 bases). Germline CDR1 reads SGHDT; CDR2 reads YYEEEE. The CDR3 consists of 16 residues. V was pared by 4 bases and J by 3 bases, with 19 bases between.

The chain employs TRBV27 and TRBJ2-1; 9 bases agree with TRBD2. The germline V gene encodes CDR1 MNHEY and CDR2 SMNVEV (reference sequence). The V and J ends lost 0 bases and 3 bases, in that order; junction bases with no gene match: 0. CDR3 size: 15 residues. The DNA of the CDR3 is TGTGCCAGCAGTTTATCTAGCGGGAGCTACAATGAGCAGTTCTTC. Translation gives CASSLSSGSYNEQFF.

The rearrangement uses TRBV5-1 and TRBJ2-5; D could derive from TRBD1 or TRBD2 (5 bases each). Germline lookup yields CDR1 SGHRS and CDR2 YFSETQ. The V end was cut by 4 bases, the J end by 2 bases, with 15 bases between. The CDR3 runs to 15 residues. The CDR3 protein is CASSRGSRGQETQYF. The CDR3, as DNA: TGCGCCAGCAGCCGGGGCAGCCGAGGACAAGAGACCCAGTACTTC.